This is a list of T cell receptor beta chains from one sample in a study of CD8+ T cells in alopecia areata. The repertoire was sequenced with immunoSEQ multiplex PCR; TCRdb's copy has only in-frame clones and lacks some. The sample consists of roughly 190,000 clones, 60% of them appearing once. The sequencing used CD4+ T cells sorted from blood, collected at week 4, from a patient treated with tofacitinib. Every receptor here comes from a human donor with alopecia areata. The CDR3 runs from the conserved cysteine through the conserved F or W. D genes are given only for firm matches. Some rows mark clone size as missing; the rest say once, few, many or name a class of expanded clone.

size	V	length	J	D	DNA	CDR3
-	TRBV6-1	16	TRBJ2-7	TRBD1	TGTGCCAGCAGTGATCCAACCGGGACAGGGCTCTACGAGCAGTACTTC	CASSDPTGTGLYEQYF
-	TRBV2	13	TRBJ2-7	-	TGTGCCAGCAGCCCGGGACATCCCAACGAGCAGTACTTC	CASSPGHPNEQYF
-	TRBV27	13	TRBJ1-2	TRBD1	TGTGCCAGCAGCCTGACAGGGGTCAATGGCTACACCTTC	CASSLTGVNGYTF
-	TRBV11-1	15	TRBJ2-1	-	TGTGCCAGCAGCCTTCCGAGGACGGCGGGAAATGAGCAGTTCTTC	CASSLPRTAGNEQFF
-	TRBV4-2	16	TRBJ2-5	TRBD2	TGTGCCAGCAGCCCCGGGACACTAGCGGGAGTGGAGACCCAGTACTTC	CASSPGTLAGVETQYF
-	TRBV29-1	11	TRBJ2-7	TRBD2	TGCAGCGGAACTAGCGGCTACGAGCAGTACTTC	CSGTSGYEQYF
-	TRBV5-6	15	TRBJ2-7	-	TGTGCCAGCAGCTTGCCTTCCGGGGAGAATCACGAGCAGTACTTC	CASSLPSGENHEQYF
-	TRBV29-1	13	TRBJ2-5	-	TGCAGCGCCACCCCGGGGTTACAAGAGACCCAGTACTTC	CSATPGLQETQYF
-	TRBV7-2	14	TRBJ2-7	-	TGTGCCAGCAGCTCGACCTCCGGGGGGCAGGGGCAGTACTTC	CASSSTSGGQGQYF
-	TRBV4-3	16	TRBJ2-3	TRBD2	TGCGCCAGCAGCCAAGAAGGAGCGGGAGGTTGGGATACGCAGTATTTT	CASSQEGAGGWDTQYF
-	TRBV6-6	16	TRBJ1-5	-	TGTGCCAGCAGATCCCAGGAGACACTTGTTGTCCAGCCCCAGCATTTT	CASRSQETLVVQPQHF
few	TRBV5-6	14	TRBJ2-3	-	TGTGCCAGCAGCTGGGGCGGGACCCGGGATACGCAGTATTTT	CASSWGGTRDTQYF
few	TRBV29-1	14	TRBJ2-2	-	TGCAGCGTTGGACCTCTTCGGGGCACCGGGGAGCTGTTTTTT	CSVGPLRGTGELFF
-	TRBV6-1	14	TRBJ2-6	-	TGTGCCAGCTGGACAACCTCTGGGGCCAACGTCCTGACTTTC	CASWTTSGANVLTF
few	TRBV30	13	TRBJ2-1	-	TGTGCCTGCTCACGGGGAGCTAGGGGTGAGCAGTTCTTC	CACSRGARGEQFF
-	TRBV7-9	14	TRBJ2-5	-	TGTGCCAGCAGCCGCCGGGCCACGGCGGAGACCCAGTACTTC	CASSRRATAETQYF
-	TRBV27	14	TRBJ2-5	TRBD2	TGTGCCAGCAGCCCTTGGGGGGGGCAAGAGACCCAGTACTTC	CASSPWGGQETQYF
-	TRBV30	13	TRBJ1-1	TRBD1	TGTGCCTGGCGCCGGGACAGGAACACTGAAGCTTTCTTT	CAWRRDRNTEAFF
-	TRBV27	15	TRBJ2-7	-	TGTGCCAGCAGGATTGGACGTTCTAAGTCCTACGAGCAGTACTTC	CASRIGRSKSYEQYF
-	TRBV4-2	16	TRBJ1-4	-	TGTGCCAGCAGCTGGATCACAGGGTTGGGTGTTGAAAAACTGTTTTTT	CASSWITGLGVEKLFF
-	TRBV6-1	14	TRBJ1-2	-	TGTGCCAGCAGTGATATGGCCGGGACCTATGGCTACACCTTC	CASSDMAGTYGYTF
-	TRBV30	15	TRBJ2-3	-	TGTGCCTGGAGTGTTTCGTGGGAGCTTCCAGATACGCAGTATTTT	CAWSVSWELPDTQYF
-	TRBV29-1	15	TRBJ2-3	TRBD2	TGCAGCGTTGAAGGGGAGCGGGGAAGCACAGATACGCAGTATTTT	CSVEGERGSTDTQYF
-	TRBV5-4	12	TRBJ2-2	-	TGTGCCAGCAGCTTCTTGGTCGGGGAGCTGTTTTTT	CASSFLVGELFF
-	TRBV2	12	TRBJ2-6	-	TGTGCCAGCGCTAGGGCAGCTCGGGTCCTGACTTTC	CASARAARVLTF
-	TRBV6-5	15	TRBJ2-5	-	TGTGCCAGCAGTCGAACCGACAGGGAGGGGGAGACCCAGTACTTC	CASSRTDREGETQYF
-	TRBV30	11	TRBJ2-5	-	TGTGCCTGCCAGGGGAGGGAGACCCAGTACTTC	CACQGRETQYF
-	TRBV7-2	11	TRBJ1-2	-	TGTGCCAGCAGCTTATTGGGCGGCTACACCTTC	CASSLLGGYTF
-	TRBV30	15	TRBJ2-5	-	TGTGCCTGGAGTGCCAAGTCAGGGATACAAGAGACCCAGTACTTC	CAWSAKSGIQETQYF
-	TRBV5-4	11	TRBJ2-7	-	TGTGCCAGCAGCTCTACGGGGGAGCAGTACTTC	CASSSTGEQYF
-	TRBV5-1	14	TRBJ2-7	TRBD1	TGCGCCAGCAGCCAGGGACAGCTCACGGGAGAGCAGTACTTC	CASSQGQLTGEQYF
-	TRBV9	13	TRBJ2-5	-	TGTGCCAGCAGCGTACAGGACCAAGAGACCCAGTACTTC	CASSVQDQETQYF
few	TRBV11-3	14	TRBJ2-5	-	TGTGCCAGCAGCTTAGACCCCTTTGGGGAGACCCAGTACTTC	CASSLDPFGETQYF
-	TRBV19	12	TRBJ1-2	-	TGTGCCGTTAGAGACCGGGCGGATGGCTACACCTTC	CAVRDRADGYTF
-	TRBV6-5	13	TRBJ1-1	-	TGTGCCAGCAGTTACTCATCCGGGTTGGGCGCTTTCTTT	CASSYSSGLGAFF
-	TRBV30	13	TRBJ2-3	-	TGTGCCTGGAGTAGGACCCTTCAAGAAGCGCAGTATTTT	CAWSRTLQEAQYF
once	TRBV30	11	TRBJ2-7	-	TGTGCCTGCTTAACAGGGTTCGAGCAGTACTTC	CACLTGFEQYF
-	TRBV27	16	TRBJ2-1	-	TGTGCCAGCAGCCCCAGCCACGGCGGGATCCCCCATGAGCAGTTCTTC	CASSPSHGGIPHEQFF
few	TRBV5-1	13	TRBJ2-7	-	TGCGCCAGCAGTAAGGAGGGCGCCTACGAGCAGTACTTC	CASSKEGAYEQYF
-	TRBV27	16	TRBJ1-2	TRBD1	TGTGCCAGCCATCCGGGACAGGGGGCACCTAACTATGGCTACACCTTC	CASHPGQGAPNYGYTF
few	TRBV2	14	TRBJ2-7	TRBD2	TGTGCCAGCAGTTGGACTAGCGGACGATACGAGCAGTACTTC	CASSWTSGRYEQYF
-	TRBV30	13	TRBJ1-1	-	TGTGCCTGGAGTGAACGGCTGAACACTGAAGCTTTCTTT	CAWSERLNTEAFF
-	TRBV29-1	15	TRBJ2-7	TRBD2	TGCAGCGTTGCGAGACTAGCGGGAGGATCGTACGAGCAGTACTTC	CSVARLAGGSYEQYF
-	TRBV11-1	15	TRBJ2-6	TRBD1	TGTGCCAGCAGCTGGACAGGCGGAGGGGCCAACGTCCTGACTTTC	CASSWTGGGANVLTF